Listed here are 13 T cell receptor beta chains from one sample, sequenced in a study of breast tumors, draining lymph nodes, adjacent tissues. From the multiplex PCR reads, TCRdb called clonotypes with MiXCR, one entry per CDR3 protein. The table includes around 230,000 distinct CDR3 sequences, 32% detected once. Axillary draining lymph nodes of breast cancer patients supplied the node samples. The sequenced material came from axillary lymph node tissue. All receptors derive from a female donor with breast cancer. Some clones in this sample may be carry-over from other donors' samples.

This clonotype was recorded at least ten times. This sequence joins TRBV20-1 and TRBJ1-2, with D possibly matching TRBD1 (6 bases). V shed 5 bases and J shed 8 bases, with 18 bases lying between them. The CDR3 extends over 13 amino acids. Germline loops: CDR1 DFQATT, CDR2 SNEGSKA (reference sequence). The CDR3 reads CSAGRGRLRGYTF. For the CDR3, the DNA is TGCAGTGCTGGCCGGGGGCGACTAAGGGGCTACACCTTC.

Concerning this clonotype itself: Because the CDR3's place on the DNA is in doubt, the DNA is left out and the CDR3 is given as listed by TCRdb. The chain uses TRBV7-2 and TRBJ2-1; whether TRBD2, the table's D call, matches the DNA was not checked. The CDR3 is made up of 21 amino acids, end residues included. Germline V gene lookup returns CDR1 SGHTA and CDR2 FQGNSA. CDR3 in amino acids: CASSFYICSASLAATYNEQFF.

The sample holds many counts of this clonotype. The chain employs TRBV9 and TRBJ2-7; no reliable D call. CDR3 length: 16 amino acids. V dropped 3 bases and J dropped 3 bases, with 19 bases sitting between them. Germline V lookup: CDR1 SGDLS, CDR2 YYNGEE. The CDR3 spells CASSAHQTSAIYEQYF. The CDR3 nucleotides are TGTGCCAGCAGCGCCCATCAAACGTCAGCTATCTACGAGCAGTACTTC.

This clonotype was counted many times. The chain carries TRBV6-2 or TRBV6-3 and TRBJ1-5, with D possibly TRBD1 on 5 matching bases. The CDR3 spans 15 residues. CDR1 is MNHEY and CDR2 is SVGEGT in the germline V gene. Between the trimmed V and J ends, which lost 5 bases and 4 bases, there was a span of 15 bases. The CDR3 bases are TGTGCCAGCAGTCGCCCCCGGGGGAATAATCAGCCCCAGCATTTT. It translates to CASSRPRGNNQPQHF.

This clonotype was counted many times. V is TRBV7-9 and J is TRBJ1-4; D unresolved. CDR1 and CDR2 from the germline V gene are SEHNR and FQNEAQ (reference sequence). The germline V and J ends were trimmed by 7 bases and 7 bases, with 7 bases remaining between them. The CDR3 consists of 11 residues. CDR3 coding DNA: TGTGCCAGCACCTCTCGTGAAAAACTGTTTTTT. Translation: CASTSREKLFF.

This sequence joins TRBV20-1 and TRBJ1-1; D call uncertain. Germline V gene lookup returns CDR1 DFQATT and CDR2 SNEGSKA (reference sequence). The CDR3 extends over 12 amino acids. Trimming shortened V by 0 bases and J by 11 bases, and 13 bases separated the two germline ends. The CDR3 sequence: CSARDREVRAFF. In DNA, the CDR3 is TGCAGTGCTAGAGATAGGGAGGTAAGGGCTTTCTTT.

This clonotype was counted many times. The chain uses TRBV7-9 and TRBJ2-7, with a weak D call TRBD2 (5 bases). Germline V gives CDR1 SEHNR, CDR2 FQNEAQ (reference sequence). The CDR3 is 14 amino acids. The V end was cut by 3 bases, the J end by 3 bases, with 12 bases between. The CDR3 reads CASSLATRHYEQYF. The CDR3 DNA reads TGTGCCAGCAGCTTGGCCACTAGACACTACGAGCAGTACTTC. Together with reference TRBV7-9 and TRBJ2-7, the CDR3 gives the full variable domain: DTGVSQNPRHKITKRGQNVTFRCDPISEHNRLYWYRQTLGQGPEFLTYFQNEAQLEKSRLLSDRFSAERPKGSFSTLEIQRTEQGDSAMYLCASSLATRHYEQYFGPGTRLTVT.

This rearrangement joins TRBV12-3 or TRBV12-4 to TRBJ2-5; 7 positions agree with TRBD1. This CDR3 contains 14 residues. Unmatched junction bases numbered 11, after V lost 8 bases and J lost 5 bases. The CDR3 protein is CASGSYRGRETQYF. CDR3 DNA: TGTGCCAGCGGGAGTTACAGGGGTCGGGAGACCCAGTACTTC.

This clonotype has a handful of counts. The genes are TRBV5-6 and TRBJ1-3; D gene uncertain. Trimming cost V 0 bases and J 7 bases, with 8 bases left between them. The CDR3 has 13 amino acids. Per germline, CDR1 SGHDT and CDR2 YYEEEE. The CDR3 DNA reads TGTGCCAGCAGCTTGGTGGCGGGGAACACCATATATTTT. It codes for CASSLVAGNTIYF.

Ten or more counts support this clonotype. DNA of the CDR3: TGCAGTGCTCCCGGGACTAGCGGGTGGGCCGCTACGCAGTATTTT. It codes for CSAPGTSGWAATQYF. V and J are TRBV20-1 and TRBJ2-3; the match to TRBD2 covers 12 bases. Germline loops: CDR1 DFQATT, CDR2 SNEGSKA (reference sequence). CDR3 length equals 15 residues. The junction had 11 bases not matched to a gene; V was cut back by 5 bases and J by 8 bases.

In its sample, this clonotype was seen once. Since no conserved phenylalanine or tryptophan closes the CDR3, a read error is the likely cause. The rearrangement links TRBV6-2 or TRBV6-3 to TRBJ2-7; D call uncertain. Trimming removed 4 bases at V and 3 bases at J, with 4 bases between. This CDR3 has 11 residues. In germline, CDR1 is MNHEY, CDR2 SVGEGT. The DNA of the CDR3 is TGTGCCAGCAGTTCCATCTACGAGCAGTACCTC. Translated, it gives CASSSIYEQYL.

As to this clonotype: The junction shows a germline mismatch at one end, possibly a read error. This chain uses TRBV11-3 with TRBJ2-6; 10 nucleotides match TRBD2. Per germline, CDR1 SGHNT and CDR2 YENEEA. The CDR3 contains 12 residues. Here the CDR3 DNA reads TGTGCCAGCAGCCTGGCTATCATAGCGGGAGGTTTC. This codes for CASSLAIIAGGF.

Details on this clonotype: A much larger clone lies one base from this, so it may be a read error. V usage is TRBV27 and J usage is TRBJ1-5, with 9 bases matching TRBD1. Germline V gene lookup returns CDR1 MNHEY and CDR2 SMNVEV (reference sequence). This CDR3 is 15 amino acids long. In DNA form, the CDR3 reads TGTACCAGCAGTTTTGGGACAGGGAACAATCAGCCCCAGCATTTT. Translating gives CTSSFGTGNNQPQHF.